What follows are 15 T cell receptor beta chains derived from one specimen sequenced in a study of T cells expressing NK-cell markers. Following a re-call of the 5' RACE reads, TCRdb has one entry per CDR3 protein and lacks DNA. The listing contains some 410,000 distinct CDR3 sequences. The sample consisted of blood T cells: a sorted CD56 or NKG2C T cell subset, CD4+ or CD8+ T cells, or bulk PBMC T cells (not recorded which). These receptors were obtained from a woman between 18 and 69 years old in good health.

This chain joins TRBV5-1 and TRBJ2-3; TCRdb reports TRBD1, a call that lacks DNA to check it against. Per germline, CDR1 SGHRS and CDR2 YFSETQ. The CDR3 has 14 amino acids. This CDR3 is CASSLATGPDTQYF.

The chain joins TRBV20-1 to TRBJ1-3. The CDR3 spans 12 residues. Germline V gene data show CDR1 as DFQATT and CDR2 as SNEGSKA (reference sequence). CDR3 region: CSAPTPGNTIYF.

This chain joins TRBV5-1 and TRBJ2-1; TCRdb designates TRBD1, a call that cannot be tested without DNA. The CDR3 sequence is 17 residues long. CDR1 and CDR2 (germline): SGHRS, YFSETQ. CDR3: CASRRLGRGGTYNEQFF.

The chain is built from TRBV10-3 and TRBJ2-1; no DNA is available, so the TRBD2 call from TCRdb remains unchecked. The CDR3 runs to 19 residues. Germline V gives CDR1 ENHRY, CDR2 SYGVKD. This chain's CDR3 is CAISAPRTSGRKSYNEQFF.

The CDR3 loop is CAISDLGASQGTYEQYF. The chain carries TRBV10-3 and TRBJ2-7; TCRdb calls TRBD2, which cannot be checked without DNA. CDR3 length: 17 amino acids. The germline gives CDR1 ENHRY, CDR2 SYGVKD.

The rearrangement uses TRBV20-1 and TRBJ2-3; with no DNA, the TCRdb D assignment of TRBD2 cannot be verified. This CDR3 has 17 residues. Germline V gene sequence: CDR1 DFQATT, CDR2 SNEGSKA (reference sequence). CDR3 sequence reads: CSARVWTSGGVRDTQYF.

The chain joins TRBV10-3 to TRBJ2-1; the TRBD1 assignment by TCRdb is unverifiable without DNA. CDR1 and CDR2 from the germline V gene are ENHRY and SYGVKD. The CDR3 extends over 12 amino acids. The CDR3 reads CAISGDNNEQFF.

The J gene is TRBJ2-5, the V gene TRBV27. Germline V CDR1 and CDR2: MNHEY, SMNVEV (reference sequence). The CDR3 is 17 amino acids. CDR3 amino acids: CASSLSGDIKLTETQYF.

This chain uses TRBV12-3 or TRBV12-4 with TRBJ2-7. The CDR3 is made up of 15 amino acids. The CDR3: CASSQRRTGTYEQYF.

This chain uses TRBV7-8 with TRBJ2-6; no DNA is available, so the TRBD1 call from TCRdb remains unchecked. The length of the CDR3 is 17 residues. Germline V gene data show CDR1 as SGHVS and CDR2 as FQNEAQ. The CDR3 sequence: CATIRDKIFSGANVLTF.

V usage is TRBV20-1 and J usage is TRBJ2-1; TCRdb names TRBD1, which stays unverified in the absence of DNA. The CDR3 extends over 13 amino acids. Germline CDR1 is DFQATT and CDR2 is SNEGSKA (reference sequence). The CDR3 reads CSARQGAYNEQFF.

The rearrangement joins TRBV28 to TRBJ1-5. Per germline, CDR1 MDHEN and CDR2 SYDVKM. The CDR3 runs to 14 residues. This CDR3 is CASSLSVSNQPQHF.

The V call is TRBV27, the J call TRBJ2-3; TCRdb gives TRBD2 as the D gene, but with no DNA this cannot be confirmed. CDR3 size: 17 residues. The germline V gene has CDR1 MNHEY and CDR2 SMNVEV (reference sequence). The CDR3 is CASSHGTSGRASDTQYF.

The CDR3 sequence is CASSSGLAGGQIRETQYF. V and J are TRBV11-2 and TRBJ2-5; TCRdb calls TRBD2, which cannot be checked without DNA. CDR3 length: 18 residues. Germline CDR1 is SGHAT and CDR2 is FQNNGV.

This chain joins TRBV7-2 and TRBJ2-2. Germline assignment: CDR1 SGHTA and CDR2 FQGNSA. This CDR3 region has 14 residues. The CDR3 loop is CASSLDPGTGELFF.